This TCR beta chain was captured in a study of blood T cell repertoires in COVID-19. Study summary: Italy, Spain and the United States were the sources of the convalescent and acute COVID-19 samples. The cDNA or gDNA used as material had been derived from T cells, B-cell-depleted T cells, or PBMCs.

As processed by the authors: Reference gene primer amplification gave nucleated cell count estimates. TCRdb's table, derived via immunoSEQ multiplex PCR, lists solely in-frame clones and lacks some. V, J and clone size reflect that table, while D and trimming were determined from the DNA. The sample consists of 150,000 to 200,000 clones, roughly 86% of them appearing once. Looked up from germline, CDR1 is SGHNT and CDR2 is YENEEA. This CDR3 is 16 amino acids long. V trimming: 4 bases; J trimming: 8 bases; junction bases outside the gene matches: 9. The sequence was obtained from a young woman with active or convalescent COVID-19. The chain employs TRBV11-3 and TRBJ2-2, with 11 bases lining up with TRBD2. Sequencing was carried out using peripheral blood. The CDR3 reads CASSSRVAGGQGELFF. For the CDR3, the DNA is TGTGCCAGCAGCTCCCGGGTAGCGGGGGGGCAGGGGGAGCTGTTTTTT.